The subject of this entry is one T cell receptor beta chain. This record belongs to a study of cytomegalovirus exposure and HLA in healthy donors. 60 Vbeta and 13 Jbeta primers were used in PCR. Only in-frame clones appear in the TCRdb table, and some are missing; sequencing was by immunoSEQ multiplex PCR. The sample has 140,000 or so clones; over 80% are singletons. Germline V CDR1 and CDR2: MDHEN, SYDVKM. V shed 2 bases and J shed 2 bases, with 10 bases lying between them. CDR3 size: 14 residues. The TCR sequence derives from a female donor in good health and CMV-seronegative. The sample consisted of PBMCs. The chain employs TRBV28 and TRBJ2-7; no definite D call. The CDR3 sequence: CASSLGGQPYEQYF. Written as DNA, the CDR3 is TGTGCCAGCAGTTTAGGTGGGCAGCCCTACGAGCAGTACTTC.